The 17 T cell receptor beta chains given below trace back to one sample, sequenced in a study of blood T cell repertoires in COVID-19. TCRdb's copy holds only in-frame clones and misses some; the assay was immunoSEQ multiplex PCR. Of tens of thousands of clones detected, approximately 92% appear once; the ten largest clones hold 0.65% to 0.95%. Specimen: peripheral blood. These receptors were taken from a woman over 75 with acute or convalescent COVID-19.

The chain has TRBV6-1 and TRBJ2-3; 8 bases are a match to TRBD1. The junction had 5 bases not matched to a gene; V was cut back by 2 bases and J by 1 base. The CDR3 totals 16 residues. The germline gives CDR1 MNHNS, CDR2 SASEGT. The CDR3 region has the DNA TGTGCCAGCAGTGAACCCCCGGGACAGGGCACAGATACGCAGTATTTT. Amino acids: CASSEPPGQGTDTQYF.

V usage is TRBV7-2 and J usage is TRBJ2-1, with 9 bases that match TRBD1. The CDR3 spans 15 residues. Trimming took 1 base from V and 4 from J; bases not matched to a gene: 2. Germline V gene lookup returns CDR1 SGHTA and CDR2 FQGNSA. The CDR3 nucleotides are TGTGCCAGCAGCTTAGGGGGACAGGGTTACAATGAGCAGTTCTTC. It encodes CASSLGGQGYNEQFF.

This rearrangement joins TRBV5-1 to TRBJ1-2; a weak D match, TRBD1 (6 bases). The CDR3 is 15 residues long. Germline V lookup: CDR1 SGHRS, CDR2 YFSETQ. Trimming removed 1 base at V and 1 base at J, with 11 bases between. As DNA, the CDR3 is TGCGCCAGCAGCTTGAGTACAGGGAATAACTATGGCTACACCTTC. Its translation is CASSLSTGNNYGYTF.

The rearrangement joins TRBV2 to TRBJ2-6; D gene unclear. Per the germline V gene, CDR1 is SNHLY and CDR2 is FYNNEI. There are 14 residues in the CDR3. Trimming stripped 2 bases from V and 4 bases from J, with 6 bases between. The CDR3, as DNA: TGTGCCAGCAGTGAATCTAGGGGGGCCAACGTCCTGACTTTC. Translated: CASSESRGANVLTF.

This rearrangement joins TRBV5-1 to TRBJ2-5, with D tentatively TRBD1 (7 bases). V lost 2 bases to trimming and J lost 1 base, with 12 bases between them. The germline CDR1 and CDR2 sequences are SGHRS and YFSETQ. The length of the CDR3 is 15 residues. The CDR3, as DNA: TGCGCCAGCAGCTTAAACAGGGGAGGCCAAGAGACCCAGTACTTC. Protein sequence: CASSLNRGGQETQYF. The whole variable domain, filled in from reference TRBV5-1 and TRBJ2-5, reads KAGVTQTPRYLIKTRGQQVTLSCSPISGHRSVSWYQQTPGQGLQFLFEYFSETQRNKGNFPGRFSGRQFSNSRSEMNVSTLELGDSALYLCASSLNRGGQETQYFGPGTRLLVL.

V gene TRBV19 combines with J gene TRBJ1-2; the match to TRBD1 covers 8 bases. Germline lookup yields CDR1 LNHDA and CDR2 SQIVND (reference sequence). The CDR3 has 15 residues. The V segment lost 3 bases and the J segment 2 bases; nucleotides outside the gene matches: 5. In DNA form, the CDR3 reads TGTGCCAGTAGTATGCGGCAGGGGGCCAACTATGGCTACACCTTC. It codes for CASSMRQGANYGYTF.

The chain uses TRBV7-9 and TRBJ1-2; TRBD1 matches at 8 bases. The CDR3 spans 15 residues. The germline gives CDR1 SEHNR, CDR2 FQNEAQ (reference sequence). V was pared by 5 bases and J by 3 bases, with 8 bases of the junction left unmatched. The CDR3 sequence is CASSPPGQGHYGYTF. DNA of the CDR3: TGTGCCAGCAGCCCTCCCGGACAGGGCCACTATGGCTACACCTTC.

This clone was seen only a few times. The chain carries TRBV7-2 and TRBJ2-7; D is perhaps TRBD2 (6 bases). The ends were cut back, 2 bases at V and 9 bases at J, with 23 bases in the middle. Germline V gene sequence: CDR1 SGHTA, CDR2 FQGNSA. This CDR3 contains 16 residues. CDR3 in amino acids: CASSLSMTRARGGQYF. The CDR3 DNA reads TGTGCCAGCAGCTTATCGATGACACGAGCGAGGGGAGGGCAGTACTTC.

V usage is TRBV5-1 and J usage is TRBJ2-7; 8 nucleotides align to TRBD1. The CDR3 runs 15 residues. CDR1 and CDR2 from the germline V gene are SGHRS and YFSETQ. Trimming took 0 bases from V and 4 from J; bases not matched to a gene: 6. The CDR3 DNA reads as TGCGCCAGCAGCTTGGGGACAGGGATCTCGTACGAGCAGTACTTC. This sequence encodes CASSLGTGISYEQYF.

The chain carries TRBV5-1 and TRBJ2-3; possible D gene TRBD2, 6 bases. The V gene lost 0 bases and the J gene lost 1 base, with 15 bases spanning the gap. CDR3 size: 17 residues. Germline V gene data show CDR1 as SGHRS and CDR2 as YFSETQ. CDR3 protein: CASSLGGTVGGTDTQYF. The CDR3 DNA follows: TGCGCCAGCAGCTTGGGCGGGACTGTAGGAGGCACAGATACGCAGTATTTT.

The rearrangement links TRBV10-1 to TRBJ1-6; TRBD1 matches at 9 bases. CDR3 length: 18 residues. Germline V gives CDR1 WNHNN, CDR2 SYGVQD (reference sequence). The V gene end was trimmed by 6 bases and the J gene end by 1 base; junction bases not matched to a gene: 10. This CDR3 is CASRSRDRDSSYNSPLHF. Written as DNA, the CDR3 is TGCGCCAGCAGATCCCGGGACAGGGATTCTTCCTATAATTCACCCCTCCACTTT.

The chain employs TRBV27 and TRBJ2-2; D gene uncertain. The CDR3 length is 14 residues. Germline V CDR1 and CDR2: MNHEY, SMNVEV (reference sequence). With 3 bases removed from V and 2 bases from J, the gap between germline ends came to 7 bases. CDR3 protein: CASSFWSNTGELFF. The CDR3 DNA reads as TGTGCCAGCAGTTTTTGGAGCAACACCGGGGAGCTGTTTTTT.

The rearrangement uses TRBV4-1 and TRBJ1-4; D is perhaps TRBD1 (5 bases). The germline V gene has CDR1 MGHRA and CDR2 YSYEKL. V lost 0 bases and J 7 bases, leaving 12 bases between the germline ends. The CDR3 loop spans 15 amino acids. The chain's CDR3 is CASSQDWGGGEKLFF. CDR3 DNA: TGCGCCAGCAGCCAAGATTGGGGGGGAGGTGAAAAACTGTTTTTT.

This clone was observed a few times. The rearrangement uses TRBV6-2 or TRBV6-3 and TRBJ2-3; TRBD2 matches 8 bases. Per germline, CDR1 MNHEY and CDR2 SVGEGT. Trimming removed 5 bases from V and 0 bases from J; junction bases left unmatched: 10. CDR3 length equals 17 residues. In DNA, the CDR3 is TGTGCCAGCAGTATACGGGGGGGCCTGTATAGCACAGATACGCAGTATTTT. Translating gives CASSIRGGLYSTDTQYF.

V and J are TRBV6-5 and TRBJ2-1, with 12 bases identical to TRBD2. Germline CDR1 MNHEY, CDR2 SVGAGI. J gave up 8 bases and V 2 bases, and 7 bases lay outside the gene matches. CDR3 length equals 16 residues. The CDR3 region has the DNA TGTGCCAGCAGTTACCTAGCGGGAGGGCCCCTCTATGAGCAGTTCTTC. As protein: CASSYLAGGPLYEQFF.

This clone appeared once. This chain links TRBV2 with TRBJ1-3; D gene ambiguous. Germline V CDR1 and CDR2: SNHLY, FYNNEI. The CDR3 is 15 amino acids. With 4 bases removed from V and 0 bases from J, the gap between germline ends came to 10 bases. The CDR3, as DNA: TGTGCCAGCAGTGGAGGCCGGGGCTCTGGAAACACCATATATTTT. Translation gives CASSGGRGSGNTIYF.

The chain has TRBV7-8 and TRBJ1-1; 8 bases map to TRBD1. The CDR3 runs to 14 residues. CDR1 is SGHVS and CDR2 is FQNEAQ in the germline V gene. Unmatched junction bases numbered 5, after V lost 3 bases and J lost 5 bases. CDR3 sequence: CASSFTGGSTEAFF. The CDR3 nucleotides read TGTGCCAGCAGCTTTACAGGGGGTTCAACTGAAGCTTTCTTT.